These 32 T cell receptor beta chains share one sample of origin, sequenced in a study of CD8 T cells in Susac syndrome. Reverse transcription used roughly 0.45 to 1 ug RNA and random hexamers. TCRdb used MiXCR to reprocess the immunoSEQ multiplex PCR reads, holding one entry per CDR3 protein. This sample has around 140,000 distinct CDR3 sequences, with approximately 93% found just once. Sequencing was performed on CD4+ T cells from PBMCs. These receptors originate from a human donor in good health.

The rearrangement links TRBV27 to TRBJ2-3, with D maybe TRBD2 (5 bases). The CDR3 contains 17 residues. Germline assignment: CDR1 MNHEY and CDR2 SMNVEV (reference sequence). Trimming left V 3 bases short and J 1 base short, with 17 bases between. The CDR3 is CASSFAVSGSGTDTQYF. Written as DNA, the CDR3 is TGTGCCAGCAGTTTTGCGGTTTCGGGATCTGGCACAGATACGCAGTATTTT.

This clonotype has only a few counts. CDR3 region: CASSPGTDNQPQHF. CDR3 coding DNA: TGTGCCAGCTCCCCCGGGACAGACAATCAGCCCCAGCATTTT. The rearrangement joins TRBV18 to TRBJ1-5; 7 bases fit TRBD1. The CDR3 consists of 14 residues. The J segment lost 3 bases and the V segment lost 6 bases, leaving 5 bases of the junction unmatched. The germline CDR1 and CDR2 sequences are KGHSH and LQKENI.

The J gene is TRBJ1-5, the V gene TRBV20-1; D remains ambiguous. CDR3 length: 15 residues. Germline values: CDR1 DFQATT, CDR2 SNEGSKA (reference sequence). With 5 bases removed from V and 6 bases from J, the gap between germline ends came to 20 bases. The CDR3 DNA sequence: TGCAGTGCTGGATCCTCGGGCGGTCTAAGTCAGCCCCAGCATTTT. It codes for CSAGSSGGLSQPQHF.

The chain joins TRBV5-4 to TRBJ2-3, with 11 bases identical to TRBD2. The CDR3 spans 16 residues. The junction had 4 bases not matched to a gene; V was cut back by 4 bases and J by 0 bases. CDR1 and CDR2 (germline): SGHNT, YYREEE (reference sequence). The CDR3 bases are TGTGCCAGCAGCCCCGGGACTAGCGGAAGCACAGATACGCAGTATTTT. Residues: CASSPGTSGSTDTQYF.

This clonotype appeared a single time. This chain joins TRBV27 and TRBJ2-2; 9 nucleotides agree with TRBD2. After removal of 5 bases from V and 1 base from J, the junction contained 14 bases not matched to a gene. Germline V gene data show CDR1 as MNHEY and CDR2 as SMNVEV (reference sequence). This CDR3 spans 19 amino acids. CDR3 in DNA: TGTGCCAGCAGTCGGGGGGGCCAGGGACTAGCTTTGAACACCGGGGAGCTGTTTTTT. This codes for CASSRGGQGLALNTGELFF.

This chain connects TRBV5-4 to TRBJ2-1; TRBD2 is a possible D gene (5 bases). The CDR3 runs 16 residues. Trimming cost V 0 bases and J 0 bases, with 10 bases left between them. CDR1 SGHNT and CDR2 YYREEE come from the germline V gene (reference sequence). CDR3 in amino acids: CASSLGTGNSYNEQFF. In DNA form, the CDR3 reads TGTGCCAGCAGCTTGGGGACGGGGAACTCCTACAATGAGCAGTTCTTC.

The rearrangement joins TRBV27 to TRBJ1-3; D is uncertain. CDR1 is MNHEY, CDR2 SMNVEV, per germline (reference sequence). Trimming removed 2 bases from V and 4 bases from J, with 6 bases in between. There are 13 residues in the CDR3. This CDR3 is CASSLVRGNTIYF. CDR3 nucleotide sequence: TGTGCCAGCAGTTTAGTCAGGGGAAACACCATATATTTT.

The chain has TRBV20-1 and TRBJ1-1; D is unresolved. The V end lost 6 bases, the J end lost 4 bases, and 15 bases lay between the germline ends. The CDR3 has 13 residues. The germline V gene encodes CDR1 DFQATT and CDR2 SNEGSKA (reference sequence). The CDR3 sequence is CSAPPVTVTEAFF. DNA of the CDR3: TGCAGTGCCCCGCCGGTTACTGTCACTGAAGCTTTCTTT.

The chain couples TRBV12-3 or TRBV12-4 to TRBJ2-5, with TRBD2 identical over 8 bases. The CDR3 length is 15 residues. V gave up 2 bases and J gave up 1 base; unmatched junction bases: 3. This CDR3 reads CASSLRLAGQETQYF. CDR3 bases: TGTGCCAGCAGTTTACGGCTAGCGGGCCAAGAGACCCAGTACTTC.

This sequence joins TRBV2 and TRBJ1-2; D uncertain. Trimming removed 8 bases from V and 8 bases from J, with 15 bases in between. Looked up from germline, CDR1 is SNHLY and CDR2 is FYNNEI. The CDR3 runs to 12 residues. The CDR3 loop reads CASSVRGRGYTF. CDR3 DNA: TGTGCCAGCTCGGTCCGGGGAAGGGGCTACACCTTC.

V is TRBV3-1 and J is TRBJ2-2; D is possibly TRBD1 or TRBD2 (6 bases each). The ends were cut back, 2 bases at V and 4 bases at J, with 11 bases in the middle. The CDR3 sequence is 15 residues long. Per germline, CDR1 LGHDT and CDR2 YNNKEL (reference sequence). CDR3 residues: CASSQWGAGTGELFF. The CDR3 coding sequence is TGTGCCAGCAGCCAATGGGGGGCGGGCACCGGGGAGCTGTTTTTT.

CDR3 in DNA: TGTGCCAGCAGTGCCTTTTCGGCCCAGCATTTT. Protein sequence: CASSAFSAQHF. This chain joins TRBV2 and TRBJ1-5; D is uncertain. The germline CDR1 and CDR2 sequences are SNHLY and FYNNEI. The CDR3 spans 11 residues. V was pared by 4 bases and J by 11 bases, with 9 bases between.

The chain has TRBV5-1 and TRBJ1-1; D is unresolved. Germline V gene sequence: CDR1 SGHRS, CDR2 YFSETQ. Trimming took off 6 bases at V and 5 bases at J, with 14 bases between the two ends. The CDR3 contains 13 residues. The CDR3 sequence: CASTPSIGTEAFF. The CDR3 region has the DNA TGCGCCAGCACTCCTTCGATCGGGACTGAAGCTTTCTTT.

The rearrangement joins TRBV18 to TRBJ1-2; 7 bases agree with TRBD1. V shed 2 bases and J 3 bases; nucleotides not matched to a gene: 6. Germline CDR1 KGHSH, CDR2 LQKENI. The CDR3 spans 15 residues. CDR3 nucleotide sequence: TGTGCCAGCTCACCAGGACAGGCGATTCACTATGGCTACACCTTC. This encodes CASSPGQAIHYGYTF.

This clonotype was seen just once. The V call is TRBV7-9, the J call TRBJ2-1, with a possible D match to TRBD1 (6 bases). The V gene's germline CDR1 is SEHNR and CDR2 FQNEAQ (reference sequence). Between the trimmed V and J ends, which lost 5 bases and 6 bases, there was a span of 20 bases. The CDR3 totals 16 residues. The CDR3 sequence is CASSRIRGKKGNEQFF. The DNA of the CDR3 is TGTGCCAGCAGCCGGATTAGGGGGAAGAAGGGCAATGAGCAGTTCTTC. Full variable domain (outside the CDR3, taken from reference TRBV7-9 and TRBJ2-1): DTGVSQNPRHKITKRGQNVTFRCDPISEHNRLYWYRQTLGQGPEFLTYFQNEAQLEKSRLLSDRFSAERPKGSFSTLEIQRTEQGDSAMYLCASSRIRGKKGNEQFFGPGTRLTVL.

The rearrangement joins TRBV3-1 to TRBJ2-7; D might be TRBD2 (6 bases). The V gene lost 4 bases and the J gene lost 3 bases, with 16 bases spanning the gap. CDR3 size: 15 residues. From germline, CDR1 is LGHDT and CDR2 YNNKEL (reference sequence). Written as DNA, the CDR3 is TGTGCCAGCAGCCCTTGGGGGACTGAGTACTACGAGCAGTACTTC. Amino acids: CASSPWGTEYYEQYF.

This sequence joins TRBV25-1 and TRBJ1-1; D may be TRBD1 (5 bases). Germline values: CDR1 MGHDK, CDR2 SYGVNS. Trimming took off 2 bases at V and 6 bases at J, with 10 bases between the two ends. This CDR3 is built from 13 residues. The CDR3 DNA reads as TGTGCCAGCAGTGAACGGGGCCCCTCTGAAGCTTTCTTT. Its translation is CASSERGPSEAFF. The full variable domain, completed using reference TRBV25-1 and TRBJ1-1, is EADIYQTPRYLVIGTGKKITLECSQTMGHDKMYWYQQDPGMELHLIHYSYGVNSTEKGDLSSESTVSRIRTEHFPLTLESARPSHTSQYLCASSERGPSEAFFGQGTRLTVV.

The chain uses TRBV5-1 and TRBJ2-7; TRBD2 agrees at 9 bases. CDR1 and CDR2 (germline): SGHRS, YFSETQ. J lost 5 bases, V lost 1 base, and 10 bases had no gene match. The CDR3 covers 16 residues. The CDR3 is CASSLIGGRAVNEQYF. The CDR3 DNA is TGCGCCAGCAGCTTGATAGGCGGGAGGGCTGTCAACGAGCAGTACTTC.

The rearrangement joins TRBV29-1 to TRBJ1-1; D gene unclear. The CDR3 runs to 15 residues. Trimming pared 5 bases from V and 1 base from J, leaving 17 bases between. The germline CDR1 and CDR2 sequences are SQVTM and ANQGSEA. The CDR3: CSVLQLKVANTEAFF. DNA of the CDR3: TGCAGCGTTCTCCAACTTAAAGTGGCGAACACTGAAGCTTTCTTT.

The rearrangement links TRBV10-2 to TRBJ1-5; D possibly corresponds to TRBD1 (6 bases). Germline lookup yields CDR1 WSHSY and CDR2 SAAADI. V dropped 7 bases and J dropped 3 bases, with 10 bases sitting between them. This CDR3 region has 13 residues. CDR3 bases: TGCGCCAGCATGGACAGATACAATCAGCCCCAGCATTTT. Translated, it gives CASMDRYNQPQHF.

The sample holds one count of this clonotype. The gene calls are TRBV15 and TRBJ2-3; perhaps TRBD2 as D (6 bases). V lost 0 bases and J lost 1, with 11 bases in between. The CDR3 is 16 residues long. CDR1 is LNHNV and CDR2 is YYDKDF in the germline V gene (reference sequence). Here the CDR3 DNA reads TGTGCCACCAGCAGAGAGGGGGGACCTCGCACAGATACGCAGTATTTT. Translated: CATSREGGPRTDTQYF.

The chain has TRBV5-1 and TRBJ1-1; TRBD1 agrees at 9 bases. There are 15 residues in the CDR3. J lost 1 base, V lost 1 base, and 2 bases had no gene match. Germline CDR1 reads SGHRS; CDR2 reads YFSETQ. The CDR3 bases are TGCGCCAGCAGCTTGCAGGGACAGGGGAACACTGAAGCTTTCTTT. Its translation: CASSLQGQGNTEAFF. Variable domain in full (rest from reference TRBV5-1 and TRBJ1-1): KAGVTQTPRYLIKTRGQQVTLSCSPISGHRSVSWYQQTPGQGLQFLFEYFSETQRNKGNFPGRFSGRQFSNSRSEMNVSTLELGDSALYLCASSLQGQGNTEAFFGQGTRLTVV.

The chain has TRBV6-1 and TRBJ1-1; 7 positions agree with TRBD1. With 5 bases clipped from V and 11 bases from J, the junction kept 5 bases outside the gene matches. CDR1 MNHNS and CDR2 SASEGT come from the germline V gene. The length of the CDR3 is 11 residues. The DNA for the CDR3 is TGTGCCAGCAGTACAGGGGTGAGGGCTTTCTTT. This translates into CASSTGVRAFF.

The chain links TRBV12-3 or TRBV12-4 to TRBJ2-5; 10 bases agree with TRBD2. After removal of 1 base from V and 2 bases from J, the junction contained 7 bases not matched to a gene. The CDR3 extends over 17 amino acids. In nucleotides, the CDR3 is TGTGCCAGCAGTTTAGAAGAAGCGGGAGGGTTACAAGAGACCCAGTACTTC. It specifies CASSLEEAGGLQETQYF.

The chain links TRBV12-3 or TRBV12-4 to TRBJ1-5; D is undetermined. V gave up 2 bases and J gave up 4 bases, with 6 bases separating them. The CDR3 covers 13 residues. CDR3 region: CASSLLGNQPQHF. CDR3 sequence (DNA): TGTGCCAGCAGTTTATTGGGGAATCAGCCCCAGCATTTT.

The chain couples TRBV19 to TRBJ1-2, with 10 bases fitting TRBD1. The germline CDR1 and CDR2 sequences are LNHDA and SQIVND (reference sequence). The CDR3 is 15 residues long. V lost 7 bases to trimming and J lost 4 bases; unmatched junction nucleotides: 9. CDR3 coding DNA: TGTGCCAGTAATGGACAGGGGGATATTGGCTATGGCTACACCTTC. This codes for CASNGQGDIGYGYTF. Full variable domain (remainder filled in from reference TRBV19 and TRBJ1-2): DGGITQSPKYLFRKEGQNVTLSCEQNLNHDAMYWYRQDPGQGLRLIYYSQIVNDFQKGDIAEGYSVSREKKESFPLTVTSAQKNPTAFYLCASNGQGDIGYGYTFGSGTRLTVV.

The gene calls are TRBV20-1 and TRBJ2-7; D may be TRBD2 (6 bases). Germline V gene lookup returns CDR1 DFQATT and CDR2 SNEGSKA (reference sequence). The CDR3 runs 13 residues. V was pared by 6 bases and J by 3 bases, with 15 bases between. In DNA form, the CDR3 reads TGCAGTGCAGAAACCGGGACTGACTACGAGCAGTACTTC. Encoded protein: CSAETGTDYEQYF.

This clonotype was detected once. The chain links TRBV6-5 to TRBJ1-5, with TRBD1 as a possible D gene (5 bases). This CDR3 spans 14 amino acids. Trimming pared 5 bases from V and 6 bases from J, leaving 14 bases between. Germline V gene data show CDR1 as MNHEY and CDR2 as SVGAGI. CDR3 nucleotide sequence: TGTGCCAGCAGTCGGTGGCAGGGAGGTCAGCCCCAGCATTTT. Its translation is CASSRWQGGQPQHF.

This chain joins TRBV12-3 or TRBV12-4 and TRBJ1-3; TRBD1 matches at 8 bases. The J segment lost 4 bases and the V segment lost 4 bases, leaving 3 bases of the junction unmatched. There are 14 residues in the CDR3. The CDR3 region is CASSSTGAGNTIYF. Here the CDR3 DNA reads TGTGCCAGCAGTTCGACAGGGGCCGGAAACACCATATATTTT.

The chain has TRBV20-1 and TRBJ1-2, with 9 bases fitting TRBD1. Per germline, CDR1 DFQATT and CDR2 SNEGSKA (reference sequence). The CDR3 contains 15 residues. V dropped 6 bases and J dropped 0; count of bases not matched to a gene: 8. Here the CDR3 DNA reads TGCAGTGCGACCGGGACAGGGCCTCCTAACTATGGCTACACCTTC. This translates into CSATGTGPPNYGYTF.

As DNA, the CDR3 is TGTGCCAGCAGCCAAGGGGGACTAGCGTCCTACGAGCAGTACTTC. This translates into CASSQGGLASYEQYF. This chain joins TRBV12-3 or TRBV12-4 and TRBJ2-7; 10 nucleotides line up with TRBD2. The CDR3 has 15 amino acids. V lost 6 bases and J lost 1; bases outside the gene matches: 6.

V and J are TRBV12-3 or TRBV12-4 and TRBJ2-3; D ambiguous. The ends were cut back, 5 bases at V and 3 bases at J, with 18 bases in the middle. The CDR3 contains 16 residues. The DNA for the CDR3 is TGTGCCAGCAGTCCCGCCGTCGATAGGCGGACAGATACGCAGTATTTT. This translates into CASSPAVDRRTDTQYF.